Listed here are 16 T cell receptor beta chains from one sample, sequenced in a study of cytomegalovirus exposure and HLA in healthy donors. Both 60 Vbeta primers and 13 Jbeta primers went into the PCR. The method was immunoSEQ multiplex PCR; TCRdb's version includes in-frame clones alone and lacks a portion of them. The sample has about 160,000 clones. Sequencing was carried out using PBMCs. These receptors were taken from a woman in her fifties or sixties in good health and CMV-seronegative.

The rearrangement links TRBV16 to TRBJ2-7, with 9 nucleotides matching TRBD2. Germline CDR1 and CDR2: KGHSY and FQNENV. V was clipped by 0 bases and J by 4 bases; unmatched bases: 4. This CDR3 comprises 15 residues. The CDR3 DNA sequence: TGTGCCAGCAGCCAATCGGGACTAGCTACTTACGAGCAGTACTTC. Its protein is CASSQSGLATYEQYF.

The rearrangement links TRBV2 to TRBJ1-1; TRBD1 aligns across 8 bases. Germline V lookup: CDR1 SNHLY, CDR2 FYNNEI. V lost 5 bases, J lost 2 bases, and 4 bases stayed unmatched. This CDR3 has 14 amino acids. For the CDR3, the DNA is TGTGCCAGCAGTTACGGACAGGGTAACACTGAAGCTTTCTTT. Residues: CASSYGQGNTEAFF.

The chain has TRBV27 and TRBJ2-7; D gene unclear. Trimming took 0 bases from V and 3 from J, leaving 3 bases between them. In germline, CDR1 is MNHEY, CDR2 SMNVEV (reference sequence). This CDR3 is 12 amino acids long. The CDR3 coding sequence is TGTGCCAGCAGTTTATCCCTCTACGAGCAGTACTTC. It encodes CASSLSLYEQYF.

The chain couples TRBV6-5 to TRBJ2-7; D uncertain. Trimming removed 4 bases from V and 5 bases from J, with 9 bases in between. The CDR3 runs to 12 residues. CDR1 and CDR2 from the germline V gene are MNHEY and SVGAGI. The CDR3 sequence: CASSSFSNEQYF. The CDR3 coding sequence is TGTGCCAGCAGTTCCTTCTCTAACGAGCAGTACTTC.

This chain connects TRBV15 to TRBJ1-3; 9 positions match TRBD1. CDR1 LNHNV and CDR2 YYDKDF come from the germline V gene (reference sequence). This CDR3 contains 15 residues. With 4 bases clipped from V and 0 bases from J, the junction kept 1 base outside the gene matches. CDR3 sequence: CATSMTGGSGNTIYF. The DNA for the CDR3 is TGTGCCACCAGCATGACAGGGGGCTCTGGAAACACCATATATTTT.

The chain employs TRBV4-2 and TRBJ1-5; maybe TRBD1 (6 bases). V was pared by 1 base and J by 3 bases, with 10 bases between. CDR3 length: 15 amino acids. Germline CDR1 and CDR2: LGHNA and YNFKEQ. CDR3 coding DNA: TGTGCCAGCAGCCAAGTGGACAGCGACAATCAGCCCCAGCATTTT. As protein: CASSQVDSDNQPQHF.

The chain's CDR3 is CASSQEIGRGHRVDTQYF. The CDR3 nucleotides read TGCGCCAGCAGCCAAGAGATCGGACGGGGACATCGGGTGGATACGCAGTATTTT. This chain links TRBV4-1 with TRBJ2-3, with D possibly matching TRBD1 (6 bases). The CDR3 covers 18 residues. In germline, CDR1 is MGHRA, CDR2 YSYEKL. V was trimmed by 0 bases and J by 6 bases, leaving 22 bases between them.

This chain joins TRBV7-3 and TRBJ1-1; D unclear. The CDR3 is 16 residues long. Germline loops: CDR1 SGHTA, CDR2 FQGTGA. V dropped 2 bases and J dropped 0 bases, with 13 bases sitting between them. CDR3 nucleotide sequence: TGTGCCAGCAGCTTAGTAGGAGGCAGCATGAACACTGAAGCTTTCTTT. This translates into CASSLVGGSMNTEAFF.

The V and J genes are TRBV28 and TRBJ2-1, with 9 nucleotides matching TRBD2. V dropped 10 bases and J dropped 2; count of bases not matched to a gene: 9. Germline V gives CDR1 MDHEN, CDR2 SYDVKM. This CDR3 comprises 15 residues. The CDR3 bases are TGTGCCATCCTAATTAGCGGGAGAGCCTACAATGAGCAGTTCTTC. This encodes CAILISGRAYNEQFF.

The chain links TRBV5-6 to TRBJ2-7; D may be TRBD1 (6 bases). The CDR3 runs 14 residues. V was trimmed by 4 bases and J by 4 bases, leaving 15 bases between them. CDR1 and CDR2 from the germline V gene are SGHDT and YYEEEE. CDR3 sequence (DNA): TGTGCCAGCAGCATCTGGACAGATTCTTACGAGCAGTACTTC. It translates to CASSIWTDSYEQYF.

V gene TRBV9 combines with J gene TRBJ2-2; the match to TRBD2 covers 13 bases. The CDR3 has 17 residues. Germline CDR1 SGDLS, CDR2 YYNGEE. The V segment lost 3 bases and the J segment 4 bases; nucleotides outside the gene matches: 6. The CDR3 protein is CASSGRTSGSGTGELFF. The DNA for the CDR3 is TGTGCCAGCAGCGGGAGGACTAGCGGGAGCGGCACCGGGGAGCTGTTTTTT.

The gene calls are TRBV9 and TRBJ2-7, with TRBD1 identical over 7 bases. Trimming cost V 0 bases and J 5 bases; bases outside gene matches: 5. Germline CDR1 is SGDLS and CDR2 is YYNGEE. CDR3 length: 14 amino acids. The CDR3 bases are TGTGCCAGCAGCGTAGACAGGGGCGTCAACGAGCAGTACTTC. Its translation: CASSVDRGVNEQYF.

The rearrangement links TRBV28 to TRBJ1-1; D is undetermined. The CDR3 contains 14 residues. Per the germline V gene, CDR1 is MDHEN and CDR2 is SYDVKM. Trimming removed 3 bases from V and 4 bases from J, with 12 bases in between. CDR3 sequence: CASSLLVRGTEAFF. The CDR3 DNA follows: TGTGCCAGCAGTTTGCTAGTTCGTGGCACTGAAGCTTTCTTT.

V and J are TRBV9 and TRBJ1-5, with D uncertain. The CDR3 covers 20 residues. CDR1 SGDLS and CDR2 YYNGEE come from the germline V gene. The V end lost 0 bases, the J end lost 0 bases, and 22 bases lay between the germline ends. CDR3 loop: CASSVVGGPLSRDSNQPQHF. CDR3 sequence (DNA): TGTGCCAGCAGCGTAGTCGGAGGGCCCTTGAGTAGAGATAGCAATCAGCCCCAGCATTTT.

The chain is built from TRBV27 and TRBJ1-2, with TRBD1 matching over 8 bases. V gave up 3 bases and J gave up 4 bases; unmatched junction bases: 4. Germline assignment: CDR1 MNHEY and CDR2 SMNVEV (reference sequence). There are 14 residues in the CDR3. This chain's CDR3 is CASSFPDRAYGYTF. In nucleotides, the CDR3 is TGTGCCAGCAGTTTTCCGGACAGGGCCTATGGCTACACCTTC.

The chain recombines TRBV9 with TRBJ2-7, with D perhaps matching TRBD2 (5 bases). Trimming took off 4 bases at V and 3 bases at J, with 8 bases between the two ends. The CDR3 consists of 12 residues. Germline values: CDR1 SGDLS, CDR2 YYNGEE. Written as DNA, the CDR3 is TGTGCCAGCAGCTACAGCGGCTACGAGCAGTACTTC. It is translated as CASSYSGYEQYF.